A selection of T cell receptor beta chains follows, all from one sample in a study of cytomegalovirus exposure and HLA in healthy donors. Clones were read by immunoSEQ multiplex PCR, and TCRdb kept only the in-frame ones, dropping some. The table includes about 160,000 clones, 75% to 90% detected once. Source material: PBMCs. The receptors come from a woman between 18 and 29 years old in good health and CMV-seronegative. The CDR3 runs from the conserved cysteine through the conserved F or W. The D gene is left open where the match is weak. Part of the rows lack a size; the others show once, few, many or a class for expanded clones.

D,J,V,size,CDR3,DNA
TRBD1,TRBJ1-6,TRBV5-1,.,CASSLGTGGRDSPLHF,TGCGCCAGCAGCTTGGGAACAGGGGGTCGTGATTCACCCCTCCACTTT
TRBD1,TRBJ1-2,TRBV11-2,.,CASSFWSRQGIPNHYGYTF,TGTGCCAGCAGCTTTTGGTCCCGACAGGGGATTCCTAACCACTATGGCTACACCTTC
TRBD1,TRBJ1-1,TRBV28,.,CASSTRTGGAMNTEAFF,TGTGCCAGCAGTACACGGACAGGGGGTGCCATGAACACTGAAGCTTTCTTT
TRBD1,TRBJ1-1,TRBV4-1,few,CASSQGQGARAEAFF,TGCGCCAGCAGCCAGGGACAGGGAGCAAGGGCCGAAGCTTTCTTT
.,TRBJ1-2,TRBV5-4,.,CASSHRANYGYTF,TGTGCCAGCAGCCACCGGGCTAACTATGGCTACACCTTC
TRBD2,TRBJ2-7,TRBV19,.,CASTPTTSGGAYEQYF,TGTGCCAGTACCCCGACGACTAGCGGGGGAGCCTACGAGCAGTACTTC
.,TRBJ1-4,TRBV4-1,few,CASSQVAGNNEKLFF,TGCGCCAGCAGCCAAGTCGCAGGGAATAATGAAAAACTGTTTTTT
TRBD1,TRBJ1-4,TRBV6-5,.,CASSYQGARVGEKLFF,TGTGCCAGCAGTTACCAGGGGGCGAGAGTCGGTGAAAAACTGTTTTTT
TRBD2,TRBJ2-5,TRBV6-6,.,CASSRLAGALQETQYF,TGTGCCAGCAGCCGACTAGCGGGGGCCCTACAAGAGACCCAGTACTTC
.,TRBJ2-1,TRBV4-2,.,CASSQGGEAQFF,TGTGCCAGCAGCCAAGGCGGAGAAGCGCAGTTCTTC
TRBD2,TRBJ2-6,TRBV7-3,.,CASRAPGGATGANVLTF,TGTGCCAGCAGGGCCCCCGGGGGGGCAACTGGGGCCAACGTCCTGACTTTC
TRBD2,TRBJ2-3,TRBV30,.,CAWSGTSGSYTQYF,TGTGCCTGGAGCGGGACTAGCGGGAGCTATACGCAGTATTTT
.,TRBJ1-2,TRBV29-1,once,CSVEDRWRVYGYTF,TGCAGCGTTGAAGATAGATGGCGGGTCTATGGCTACACCTTC
.,TRBJ2-7,TRBV6-1,.,CASSEAPLYEQYF,TGTGCCAGCAGTGAAGCCCCCCTCTACGAGCAGTACTTC
TRBD2,TRBJ2-3,TRBV28,once,CASSAPGLPTDTQYF,TGTGCCAGCAGCGCCCCGGGACTACCCACAGATACGCAGTATTTT
TRBD2,TRBJ2-3,TRBV18,.,CASSPLDLAGLDTQYF,TGTGCCAGCTCACCACTTGATCTAGCGGGGCTGGATACGCAGTATTTT
.,TRBJ2-5,TRBV5-1,once,CASSFLSGQETQYF,TGCGCCAGCAGCTTTCTGTCGGGCCAAGAGACCCAGTACTTC
.,TRBJ2-2,TRBV29-1,.,CSVGGPGELFF,TGCAGCGTTGGGGGGCCCGGGGAGCTGTTTTTT
.,TRBJ1-4,TRBV30,.,CACQGPANEKLFF,TGTGCCTGTCAGGGTCCAGCTAATGAAAAACTGTTTTTT
.,TRBJ1-2,TRBV5-1,.,CASSLAGFYGYTF,TGCGCCAGCAGCTTGGCCGGGTTCTATGGCTACACCTTC
TRBD2,TRBJ2-1,TRBV30,.,CAWRVEAGFYNEQFF,TGTGCCTGGAGAGTGGAAGCGGGGTTCTACAATGAGCAGTTCTTC
TRBD2,TRBJ2-1,TRBV6-5,few,CASTSGSYGNEQFF,TGTGCCAGCACTAGCGGGAGCTATGGGAATGAGCAGTTCTTC
.,TRBJ2-1,TRBV19,.,CASSMYTLGNEQFF,TGTGCCAGTAGTATGTACACGCTAGGCAATGAGCAGTTCTTC
.,TRBJ1-1,TRBV27,.,CASTMGGYTEAFF,TGTGCCAGCACCATGGGGGGTTACACTGAAGCTTTCTTT
.,TRBJ2-3,TRBV6-4,.,CASSDRAGPTDTQYF,TGTGCCAGCAGTGACCGTGCGGGGCCGACAGATACGCAGTATTTT
TRBD2,TRBJ2-3,TRBV28,.,CASSLPTSGTDTQYF,TGTGCCAGCAGCCTCCCGACTAGCGGGACGGATACGCAGTATTTT
TRBD1,TRBJ1-2,TRBV19,.,CASKGTASGYTF,TGTGCCAGTAAGGGGACAGCCAGCGGCTACACCTTC
TRBD1,TRBJ1-2,TRBV28,.,CASSFVWGQGTYGYTF,TGTGCCAGCAGTTTTGTGTGGGGACAGGGTACCTATGGCTACACCTTC
.,TRBJ2-2,TRBV9,.,CASSVTTANTGELFF,TGTGCCAGCAGCGTTACGACAGCCAACACCGGGGAGCTGTTTTTT
TRBD2,TRBJ2-5,TRBV10-1,.,CASSESLAGTQYF,TGCGCCAGCAGTGAGTCGTTAGCGGGGACCCAGTACTTC
.,TRBJ1-2,TRBV19,once,CASSIRQEVNGYTF,TGTGCCAGTAGTATAAGACAGGAAGTAAATGGCTACACCTTC
.,TRBJ2-5,TRBV7-8,.,CASRGGMLQTQYF,TGTGCCAGCAGAGGGGGTATGTTGCAGACCCAGTACTTC
TRBD1,TRBJ2-7,TRBV5-5,.,CASSFLQGPFYEQYF,TGTGCCAGCAGCTTTCTACAGGGGCCATTCTACGAGCAGTACTTC
.,TRBJ2-5,TRBV6-6,few,CASSYSMRYQETQYF,TGTGCCAGCAGTTACTCGATGCGGTACCAAGAGACCCAGTACTTC
.,TRBJ2-7,TRBV19,.,CASSRDTFSYEQYF,TGTGCCAGTAGTAGGGACACCTTCTCCTACGAGCAGTACTTC
TRBD1,TRBJ2-7,TRBV11-2,.,CASSLDLGTGTYEQYF,TGTGCCAGCAGCTTAGATTTAGGGACAGGGACCTACGAGCAGTACTTC
TRBD1,TRBJ2-3,TRBV2,.,CASTLDRGPDTQYF,TGTGCCAGCACTTTAGACAGGGGTCCAGATACGCAGTATTTT
TRBD1,TRBJ2-2,TRBV6-1,.,CASGGQAPAGELFF,TGTGCCAGCGGGGGACAGGCGCCCGCCGGGGAGCTGTTTTTT
TRBD1,TRBJ1-4,TRBV30,.,CAWSRGQANEKLFF,TGTGCCTGGAGCCGGGGACAGGCTAATGAAAAACTGTTTTTT
.,TRBJ2-5,TRBV12-2,.,CASRSEGCGETQYF,TGTGCAAGTCGCTCAGAAGGTTGCGGGGAGACCCAGTACTTC
TRBD1,TRBJ2-7,TRBV28,.,CASSAPGQWAYEQYF,TGTGCCAGCAGCGCGCCGGGACAGTGGGCCTACGAGCAGTACTTC
TRBD1,TRBJ1-6,TRBV25-1,.,CASSLGGQGYSPLHF,TGTGCCAGCAGTCTTGGGGGACAGGGGTATTCACCCCTCCACTTT
TRBD2,TRBJ2-1,TRBV18,.,CASSQPGTSNEQFF,TGTGCCAGCTCACAACCCGGGACTAGCAATGAGCAGTTCTTC
TRBD2,TRBJ2-1,TRBV19,.,CASSSLAGVYNEQFF,TGTGCCAGTAGTAGTCTAGCGGGGGTATACAATGAGCAGTTCTTC
TRBD1,TRBJ1-5,TRBV19,.,CASSSTGGNQPQHF,TGTGCCAGTAGTTCTACAGGGGGGAATCAGCCCCAGCATTTT
TRBD1,TRBJ2-3,TRBV7-9,.,CASSPGQSSTDTQYF,TGTGCCAGCAGTCCGGGACAGTCTAGCACAGATACGCAGTATTTT
TRBD1,TRBJ2-1,TRBV19,.,CASSDRGHSNEQFF,TGTGCCAGTTCCGACAGGGGGCACAGCAATGAGCAGTTCTTC
.,TRBJ2-7,TRBV4-1,.,CASSHRYEQYF,TGCGCCAGCAGCCACCGGTACGAGCAGTACTTC
.,TRBJ2-4,TRBV27,.,CASSIPGTPNIQYF,TGTGCCAGCAGTATTCCCGGGACTCCAAACATTCAGTACTTC
TRBD1,TRBJ1-2,TRBV13,.,CASSPDRTDYGYTF,TGTGCCAGCAGCCCGGACAGGACCGACTATGGCTACACCTTC
.,TRBJ1-1,TRBV9,once,CASSTSHNTEAFF,TGTGCCAGCAGCACCTCACATAACACTGAAGCTTTCTTT
TRBD1,TRBJ2-2,TRBV19,.,CASSIVYRGTGELFF,TGTGCCAGTAGTATAGTGTACAGGGGCACCGGGGAGCTGTTTTTT
.,TRBJ1-1,TRBV5-1,few,CASSLDRQNTEAFF,TGCGCCAGCAGCTTGGACAGGCAGAACACTGAAGCTTTCTTT
TRBD2,TRBJ2-1,TRBV28,.,CASSPTSGSWDEQFF,TGTGCCAGCAGTCCTACTAGCGGGAGTTGGGATGAGCAGTTCTTC
.,TRBJ2-1,TRBV5-8,.,CASSLELERVVTGEQFF,TGTGCCAGCAGCTTGGAACTGGAGAGGGTTGTAACGGGTGAGCAGTTCTTC
.,TRBJ2-3,TRBV5-6,.,CASSFPNTDTQYF,TGTGCCAGCAGCTTCCCTAACACAGATACGCAGTATTTT
TRBD2,TRBJ2-2,TRBV10-3,few,CATQPTSGGNTGELFF,TGTGCCACCCAGCCCACCAGCGGGGGGAACACCGGGGAGCTGTTTTTT
.,TRBJ2-7,TRBV13,.,CASSLGVYEQYF,TGTGCCAGCAGTCTGGGAGTCTACGAGCAGTACTTC
.,TRBJ2-1,TRBV5-6,once,CASSLEGERAYNEQFF,TGTGCCAGCAGCTTGGAGGGGGAGAGAGCCTACAATGAGCAGTTCTTC
TRBD2,TRBJ2-2,TRBV5-4,.,CASSSGLAGDTGELFF,TGTGCCAGCAGTTCCGGACTAGCGGGCGACACCGGGGAGCTGTTTTTT